What follows are 9 T cell receptor beta chains derived from one specimen sequenced in a study of blood T cell repertoires in COVID-19. Clones were read by immunoSEQ multiplex PCR, and TCRdb kept only the in-frame ones, dropping some. The repertoire has about 170,000 clones, about nine tenths of them found once; the top ten carry about 5.3%. Sequenced input: peripheral blood. The receptor set was obtained from a man younger than 35 with COVID-19, enrolled during active disease.

This chain joins TRBV5-6 and TRBJ2-7; 7 bases align to TRBD1. V was clipped by 4 bases and J by 2 bases; unmatched bases: 9. Germline CDR1 SGHDT, CDR2 YYEEEE. There are 15 residues in the CDR3. CDR3 DNA: TGTGCCAGCAGCGAACAGGGACAGACAACCTACGAGCAGTACTTC. The encoded protein is CASSEQGQTTYEQYF.

In its sample, this clone was seen once. This chain joins TRBV10-1 and TRBJ2-1; TRBD2 is a possible D gene (6 bases). V was clipped by 3 bases and J by 0 bases, with 9 bases between them. This CDR3 has 15 residues. From germline, CDR1 is WNHNN and CDR2 SYGVQD (reference sequence). In nucleotides, the CDR3 is TGCGCCAGCAGTGAAGGACTATTCTCCTACAATGAGCAGTTCTTC. It yields the protein CASSEGLFSYNEQFF.

CDR3 sequence reads: CASSEVSGIAGELFF. The CDR3 DNA is TGTGCCAGCAGCGAAGTTAGCGGGATCGCCGGGGAGCTGTTTTTT. The chain links TRBV7-3 to TRBJ2-2, with TRBD2 matching over 8 bases. V was pared by 5 bases and J by 6 bases, with 8 bases of the junction left unmatched. The CDR3 has 15 amino acids. Germline V CDR1 and CDR2: SGHTA, FQGTGA.

This rearrangement joins TRBV6-2 or TRBV6-3 to TRBJ1-2; the match to TRBD1 covers 11 bases. Germline V CDR1 and CDR2: MNHEY, SVGEGT. V lost 6 bases and J lost 5; bases outside the gene matches: 8. The CDR3 runs 15 residues. CDR3 sequence reads: CASSYHRDRGYGYTF. DNA for the CDR3: TGTGCCAGCAGCTATCACCGGGACAGGGGGTATGGCTACACCTTC.

The chain links TRBV4-3 to TRBJ2-7; 8 bases are shared with TRBD1. V was pared by 1 base and J by 2 bases, with 4 bases of the junction left unmatched. The CDR3 extends over 15 amino acids. Germline-derived CDR1 and CDR2 are LGHNA and YSLEER. CDR3 sequence: CASSQVQGVPYEQYF. DNA for the CDR3: TGCGCCAGCAGCCAAGTACAGGGGGTCCCCTACGAGCAGTACTTC.

The V and J genes are TRBV4-3 and TRBJ1-2, with D possibly matching TRBD1 (5 bases). The CDR3 is 16 amino acids. Germline CDR1 is LGHNA and CDR2 is YSLEER. V was cut by 1 base and J by 5 bases, with 17 bases left in between. The CDR3 sequence: CASSQGQGFDGYGYTF. In nucleotides, the CDR3 is TGCGCCAGCAGCCAAGGCCAGGGTTTCGATGGGTATGGCTACACCTTC.

The chain couples TRBV11-2 to TRBJ1-1; D remains unclear. Germline loops: CDR1 SGHAT, CDR2 FQNNGV. V lost 5 bases to trimming and J lost 4 bases, with 11 bases between them. The CDR3 totals 13 residues. CDR3 loop: CASSPPPSTEAFF. DNA of the CDR3: TGTGCCAGCAGCCCCCCCCCATCCACTGAAGCTTTCTTT.

This chain connects TRBV29-1 to TRBJ2-1; 13 bases align to TRBD2. Trimming cost V 6 bases and J 9 bases; bases outside gene matches: 17. This CDR3 is built from 17 residues. The germline CDR1 and CDR2 sequences are SQVTM and ANQGSEA. The DNA of the CDR3 is TGCAGCGTAACGGGGACTAGCGGGGTCCCCCAAGCCGGTGAGCAGTTCTTC. It translates to CSVTGTSGVPQAGEQFF.

This rearrangement joins TRBV4-1 to TRBJ2-4, with D perhaps TRBD2 (6 bases). Trimming removed 0 bases at V and 1 base at J, with 13 bases between. The CDR3 consists of 17 residues. Germline CDR1 MGHRA, CDR2 YSYEKL. CDR3 region: CASSQEPVRGAKNIQYF. CDR3 in DNA: TGCGCCAGCAGCCAAGAGCCCGTCCGGGGGGCCAAAAACATTCAGTACTTC.